This T cell receptor beta chain was recovered during a study of a mutant IDH1 vaccine in newly diagnosed glioma. At the level of the study: Vaccines were first given 4-6 weeks after radiotherapy alone, or with temozolomide cycles. Prior therapy was radiotherapy, temozolomide, or both; most received both. Points from the study as a whole: Immune responses induced by vaccination arose in 90% to 95% of the patients.

This clone was recorded a few times. Its specificity is unknown. Method: immunoSEQ multiplex PCR; TCRdb's copy keeps in-frame clones and lacks some. The sample lists some 51,000 clones; around four fifths were seen once. Indicated time point: week 5, during vaccination. In the vaccine, a single dose held 300 ug of the mutant IDH1 20-mer peptide, along with topical imiquimod. CDR3 size: 15 residues. The ends were cut back, 5 bases at V and 5 bases at J, with 19 bases in the middle. From germline, CDR1 is SEHNR and CDR2 FQNEAQ (reference sequence). The genes are TRBV7-9 and TRBJ2-7; D tentatively fits TRBD1 or TRBD2 (6 bases each). This specimen was PBMCs, taken from a glioma patient whose treatment included an IDH1 peptide vaccine. The source is a middle-aged man with glioma. The DNA of the CDR3 is TGTGCCAGCAGCCGGTGGGGGGCTACCACTGACGAGCAGTACTTC. Protein: CASSRWGATTDEQYF.